These T cell receptor beta chains were read from a single sample in a study of vaccination and CD4 T cells after COVID-19. Their antigens remain unidentified. One entry per CDR3 protein, called by TCRdb with MiXCR from the PCR reads. The table lists roughly 9,800 distinct CDR3 sequences, over 25% of them singletons. The sequencing here drew on CD4+ T cells from blood, cultured in vitro, taken after SARS-CoV-2 vaccination. These receptors were collected from a human donor who had recovered from COVID-19. Both conserved end residues are trimmed from each CDR3. The order of the fields is V gene, CDR3 length, clone size, CDR3 protein. Clone size appears in some rows only: once, few, many, or a class for an expanded clone.

TRBV18 14 NA ASSPGGTGQSYEQY
TRBV6-2/TRBV6-3 13 NA ASSYSRVANEKLF
TRBV12-3/TRBV12-4 11 NA ASSPDRNSPLH
TRBV28 10 NA ASSWANTEAF
TRBV6-1 13 NA AAAPRASAKNIQY
TRBV6-1 10 NA ASSAGGYGYT
TRBV3-1 15 NA ASSPIPGTSGRNEQF
TRBV15 13 NA ATSKSPVGTDTQY
TRBV12-3/TRBV12-4 11 few ASSTEMNTEAF
TRBV28 11 few ASRRGGSQPQH
TRBV20-1 13 few SARDLGTHGNIQY
TRBV5-4 11 NA ASSLVGRYEQY
TRBV7-9 14 few ASRDGGRQTNTEAF
TRBV18 11 NA ASSPREAGEQY
TRBV7-9 12 few ASSQRGTGGEQY
TRBV10-3 12 few AISRGQGNTEAF
TRBV6-1 11 few ASIGTSSYEQY
TRBV5-1 12 few ASSLSAPELGYT
TRBV7-9 13 few ASSLQSSYNSPLH
TRBV27 12 NA ASSLNRANYEQY
TRBV10-1 13 NA ASSDRTGDPGELF
TRBV28 9 NA ASCTTYEQY
TRBV29-1 12 NA SFRTSGLSGEQF
TRBV28 17 NA ASSLSGLAGGIDTGELF